This TCR beta chain was profiled in a study of cytomegalovirus exposure and HLA in healthy donors (TCRdb year 2017). For context, the study as a whole: According to a later analysis, the approximately 130 validation repertoires were produced on the same platform as the 666 repertoires of the first cohort. The aim of the study was to test whether cataloging public T cell receptors could identify signatures of past pathogen exposure. Besides the first cohort of 550 to 750 subjects, a separate validation cohort made up of 120 or so different subjects was used. To predict cytomegalovirus infection status, the study combined high-throughput TCR immunosequencing, statistical association of individual TCRs with disease status, and machine learning.

Receptor amplification or capture employed the immunoSEQ multiplex PCR assay. Concerning the study's data processing: To diagnose cytomegalovirus status from the catalog of TCR beta chain sequences, a statistical classification framework was built. As stored in TCRdb, this immuneACCESS dataset retains in-frame rearrangements with V and J assigned. A fraction of the clones does not appear; measured against another copy, unresolved V genes explain less than half of the discrepancy, and the remainder lacks a known reason. The V and J calls and clone size come from that table; D and trimming were worked out from the DNA. The table for this sample lists tens of thousands of clones; about 96% of them were counted only once. The ten largest clones represent 2% to 2.5% of the sample. In the case of this clone: Its antigen is currently not known. Qualities for individual bases were not recorded, and no much larger clone is one base off.

Broad study findings and their caveats: In vitro tests confirmed that three of the cytomegalovirus-associated TCR beta chains recognize cytomegalovirus antigens. Most TCR sequences were observed very rarely across donors, whereas some public TCRs were present in many individuals. The classifier was reported to diagnose cytomegalovirus status with high specificity and sensitivity in both the original and validation cohorts. It was suggested by the authors that the approach could potentially be generalized to other disease states and immunological phenotypes. A later analysis lacked HLA typing for the validation cohort, so it scored co-occurrence in that cohort across all 110 or so repertoires. Subsequent analysis determined that TCRs grouped into clusters in the first cohort also showed a tendency toward co-occurrence across the 90 to 150 validation repertoires, and roughly 94% of cluster scores exceeded 0. The study listed 150 to 200 TCR beta chains as associated with cytomegalovirus.

The germline V gene (reference sequence) provides CDR1 MNHEY and CDR2 SMNVEV. The junction shows trimming of 5 bases on V and 5 bases on J, and the gene matches do not reach 8 bases of it. Counted from cysteine to phenylalanine, this CDR3 has 14 amino acids. Only CDR3 DNA remains: 42 bases, in frame from the first base. Donors formed part of the validation cohort, which comprised approximately 130 subjects and was distinct from the first cohort of under 750 subjects. This chain joins TRBV27 to TRBJ1-1; 7 bases in the junction line up with TRBD1. Sequencing was done on a sample of PBMCs. The origin of this receptor is a man between 18 and 35 years old in good health and CMV-seronegative. CDR3 sequence: CASSPGTDETEAFF. The nucleotide sequence is TGTGCCAGCAGTCCCGGGACAGACGAGACTGAAGCTTTCTTT.